This TCR beta chain was found in a study of blood T cell repertoires in COVID-19. Background on the study: There were acute and convalescent COVID-19 samples, and they came from the United States, Italy and Spain. PBMCs, B-cell-depleted T cells, or T cells provided the cDNA or gDNA that made up the material.

Authors' methods: Reference gene primer amplification gave nucleated cell count estimates. The repertoire was sequenced with immunoSEQ multiplex PCR; TCRdb's copy has only in-frame clones and lacks some. D and trimming were read from the DNA, whereas the V and J calls and clone size are those reported in that table. This table has 60,000 to 80,000 clones, roughly 85% appearing once. The CDR3 extends over 15 amino acids. The V and J ends lost 3 bases and 7 bases, in that order; junction bases with no gene match: 4. CDR1 and CDR2 (germline): SGHTA, FQGNSA. This receptor was identified in an elderly woman with acute or convalescent COVID-19. V is TRBV7-2 and J is TRBJ1-5; 12 bases agree with TRBD1. Specimen: peripheral blood. The CDR3 DNA reads as TGTGCCAGCAGCTTGGGACAGGGGGCAGGGCAGCCCCAGCATTTT. This encodes CASSLGQGAGQPQHF. The whole variable domain, remainder taken from reference TRBV7-2 and TRBJ1-5, is GAGVSQSPSNKVTEKGKDVELRCDPISGHTALYWYRQSLGQGLEFLIYFQGNSAPDKSGLPSDRFSAERTGGSVSTLTIQRTQQEDSAVYLCASSLGQGAGQPQHFGDGTRLSIL.